This TCR beta chain was sequenced in a study of blood T cell repertoires in COVID-19. Study overall: Acute-phase and convalescent COVID-19 samples originated in the United States, Italy and Spain.

This CDR3 is 16 amino acids long. V lost 2 bases, J lost 4 bases, and 7 bases stayed unmatched. CDR1 MNHEY and CDR2 SVGAGI come from the germline V gene. Source study methods: Amplification of reference gene primers was used by the study to estimate nucleated cell counts. Profiled with immunoSEQ multiplex PCR; TCRdb holds only in-frame clones, not every one. Clonal size and the V and J genes are those of that table, whereas D and trimming came from the DNA. Here the sample spans some 130,000 clones, roughly 89% being singletons. Sequenced sample: peripheral blood. The sequence was obtained from a man aged 55 to 70 with active or convalescent COVID-19. The J gene is TRBJ2-7, the V gene TRBV6-5; 11 positions match TRBD1. The CDR3 nucleotides read TGTGCCAGCAGTTACCCCTCCGGGACAGGGGGTTACGAGCAGTACTTC. Translating it yields CASSYPSGTGGYEQYF.